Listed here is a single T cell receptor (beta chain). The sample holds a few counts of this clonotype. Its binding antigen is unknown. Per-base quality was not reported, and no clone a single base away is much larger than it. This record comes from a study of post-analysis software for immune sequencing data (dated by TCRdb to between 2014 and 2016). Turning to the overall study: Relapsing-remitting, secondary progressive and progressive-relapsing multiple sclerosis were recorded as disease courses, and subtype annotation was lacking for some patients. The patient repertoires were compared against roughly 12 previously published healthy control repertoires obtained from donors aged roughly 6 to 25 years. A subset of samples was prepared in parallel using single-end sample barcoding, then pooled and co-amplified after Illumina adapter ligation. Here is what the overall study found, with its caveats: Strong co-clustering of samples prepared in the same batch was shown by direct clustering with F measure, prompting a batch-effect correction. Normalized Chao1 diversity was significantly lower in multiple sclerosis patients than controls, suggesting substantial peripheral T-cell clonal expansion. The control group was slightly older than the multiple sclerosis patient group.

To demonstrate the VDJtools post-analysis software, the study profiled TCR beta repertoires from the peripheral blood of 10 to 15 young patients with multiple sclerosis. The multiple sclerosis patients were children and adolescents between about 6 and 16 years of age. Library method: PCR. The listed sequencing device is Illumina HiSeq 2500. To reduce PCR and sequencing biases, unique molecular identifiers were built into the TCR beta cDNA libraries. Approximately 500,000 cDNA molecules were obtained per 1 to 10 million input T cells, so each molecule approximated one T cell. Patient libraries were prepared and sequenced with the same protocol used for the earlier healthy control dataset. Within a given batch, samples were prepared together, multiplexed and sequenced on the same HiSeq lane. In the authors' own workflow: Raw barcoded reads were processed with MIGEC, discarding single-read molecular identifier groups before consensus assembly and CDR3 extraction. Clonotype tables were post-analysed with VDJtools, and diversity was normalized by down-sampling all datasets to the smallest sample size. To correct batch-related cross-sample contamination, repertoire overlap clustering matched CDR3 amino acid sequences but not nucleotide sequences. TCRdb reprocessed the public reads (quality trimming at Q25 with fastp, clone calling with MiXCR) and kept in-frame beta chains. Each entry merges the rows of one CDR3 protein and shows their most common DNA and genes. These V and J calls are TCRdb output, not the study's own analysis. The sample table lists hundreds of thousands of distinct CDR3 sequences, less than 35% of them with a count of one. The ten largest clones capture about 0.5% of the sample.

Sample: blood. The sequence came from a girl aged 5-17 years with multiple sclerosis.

The CDR3 protein is CSVGYRNEAFF. Here is the DNA: TGCAGCGTTGGGTATCGCAATGAAGCTTTCTTT. The V and J genes are TRBV29-1 and TRBJ1-1; the D gene cannot be named for sure. CDR1 and CDR2 are drawn from the germline V gene: SQVTM, ANQGSEA. Trimming costs V 4 bases and J 7 bases, and their ends lie 10 bases apart. From cysteine to phenylalanine, the CDR3 is 11 amino acids long. CDR3 DNA is the only sequence kept; it has 33 bases, read in frame from the first base.